The clone carrying this T cell receptor beta chain appeared a few times. The antigen remains unidentified. The source of the sample is a study of beta chain features in type 1 diabetes. Study-level points and caveats: Type 1 diabetes patients had fewer VDJ junction insertions and more deletions. All four CD4+ subsets of Type 1 diabetes patients contained TCRB CDR3s that were moderately but significantly shorter.

CDR1 and CDR2 (germline): SGHAT, FQNNGV. The CDR3 runs to 16 residues. The V and J ends lost 5 bases and 5 bases, in that order; junction bases with no gene match: 10. The study reverse transcribed the entire isolated RNA, so it sequenced expressed TCRB transcripts. The table came from immunoSEQ multiplex PCR; TCRdb's copy has only in-frame clones and leaves some out. This table holds hundreds of thousands of clones, around an eighth found once. Specimen: naive CD4+ T cells from blood. The origin of this receptor is a man between 18 and 35 years old with type 1 diabetes. The rearrangement joins TRBV11-2 to TRBJ2-3; TRBD2 agrees at 10 bases. The DNA for the CDR3 is TGTGCCAGCAGCCTTACTTTAGCGGGGGGTCGAGATACGCAGTATTTT. The encoded protein is CASSLTLAGGRDTQYF.